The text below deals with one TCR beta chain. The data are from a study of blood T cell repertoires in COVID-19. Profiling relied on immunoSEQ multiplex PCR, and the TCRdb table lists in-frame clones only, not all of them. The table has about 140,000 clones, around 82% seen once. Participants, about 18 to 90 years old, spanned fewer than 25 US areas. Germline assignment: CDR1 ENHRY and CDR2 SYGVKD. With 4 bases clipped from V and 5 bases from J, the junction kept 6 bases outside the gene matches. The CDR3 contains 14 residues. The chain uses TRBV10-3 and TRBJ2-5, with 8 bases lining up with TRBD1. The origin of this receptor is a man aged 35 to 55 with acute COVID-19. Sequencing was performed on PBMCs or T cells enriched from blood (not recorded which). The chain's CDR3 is CAISAGGEGETQYF. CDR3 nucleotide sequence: TGTGCCATCAGTGCAGGGGGCGAGGGGGAGACCCAGTACTTC.